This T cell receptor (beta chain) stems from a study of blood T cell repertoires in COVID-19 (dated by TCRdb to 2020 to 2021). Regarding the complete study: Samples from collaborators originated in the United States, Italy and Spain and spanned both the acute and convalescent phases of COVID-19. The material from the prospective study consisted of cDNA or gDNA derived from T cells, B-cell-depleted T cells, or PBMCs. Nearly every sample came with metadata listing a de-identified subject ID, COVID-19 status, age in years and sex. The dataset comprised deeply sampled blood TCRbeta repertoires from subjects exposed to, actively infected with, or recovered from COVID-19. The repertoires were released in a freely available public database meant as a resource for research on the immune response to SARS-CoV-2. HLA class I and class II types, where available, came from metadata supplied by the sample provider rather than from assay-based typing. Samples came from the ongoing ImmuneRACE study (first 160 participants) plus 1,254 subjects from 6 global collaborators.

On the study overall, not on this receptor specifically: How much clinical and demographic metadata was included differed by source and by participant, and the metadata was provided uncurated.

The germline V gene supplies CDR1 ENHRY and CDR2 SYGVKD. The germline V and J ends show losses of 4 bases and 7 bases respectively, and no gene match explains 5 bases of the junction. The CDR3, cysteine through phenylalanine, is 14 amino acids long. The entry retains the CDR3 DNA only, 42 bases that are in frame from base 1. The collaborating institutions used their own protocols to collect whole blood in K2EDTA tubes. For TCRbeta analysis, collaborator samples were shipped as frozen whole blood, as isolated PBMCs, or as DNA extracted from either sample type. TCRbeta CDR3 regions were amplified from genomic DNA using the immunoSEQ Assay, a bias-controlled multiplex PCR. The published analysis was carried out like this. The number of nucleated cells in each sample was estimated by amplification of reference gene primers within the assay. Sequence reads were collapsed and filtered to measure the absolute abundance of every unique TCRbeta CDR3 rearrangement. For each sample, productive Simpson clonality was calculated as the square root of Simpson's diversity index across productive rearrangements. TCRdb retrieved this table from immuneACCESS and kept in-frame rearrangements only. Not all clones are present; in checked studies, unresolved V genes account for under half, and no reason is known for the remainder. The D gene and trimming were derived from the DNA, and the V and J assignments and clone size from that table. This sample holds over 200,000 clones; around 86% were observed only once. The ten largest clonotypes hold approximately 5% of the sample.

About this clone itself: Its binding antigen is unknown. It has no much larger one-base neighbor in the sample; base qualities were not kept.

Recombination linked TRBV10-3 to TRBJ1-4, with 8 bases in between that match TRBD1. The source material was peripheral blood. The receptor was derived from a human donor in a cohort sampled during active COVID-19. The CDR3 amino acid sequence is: CAISADRGGEKLFF. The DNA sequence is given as TGTGCCATCAGTGCCGACAGGGGCGGTGAAAAACTGTTTTTT.